This TCR beta chain was retrieved from a study of T cells in Graves' hyperthyroidism and ophthalmopathy (dated by TCRdb to about 2019). Concerning the study at large: To identify distinguishing TCR V-J signatures, a discovery cohort of some 100 patients was used, comprising 43 with Graves' ophthalmopathy and 55 to 65 with stable Graves' hyperthyroidism. Prospective prediction of ophthalmopathy was tested in an independent validation cohort consisting of 18 to 20 hyperthyroidism patients and 15 to 17 patients who later progressed to ophthalmopathy. The 75 to 100 discovery patients were randomly divided into training and test sets at a 7:3 ratio. The study also compared thyroid tissue and blood T-cell repertoires from more than five Graves' hyperthyroidism patients. Once sampling was done, hyperthyroidism patients were given methimazole at a starting dose of 30 mg daily, whereas ophthalmopathy patients were given high-dose intravenous methylprednisolone. TCR Vbeta CDR3 sequencing of 140 or so peripheral blood samples (fewer than 45 ophthalmopathy, some 75 hyperthyroidism and approximately 17 progressor patients) is reported in the paper.

In regard to this clonotype: Which antigen it targets is not known. Per-base qualities were not stored, and no clone one base away is much larger.

The full study reports these points: A model built on a 13 V-J signature distinguished ophthalmopathy from stable hyperthyroidism, reaching over 85% sensitivity and 81.08% specificity in cross-validation and 80%/75% in testing. Most expanded thyroid clonotypes (frequency above 0.001) were also detected in blood, a finding suggesting that blood repertoires may reflect thyroid immune responses. Sample size was not statistically predetermined, and investigators were not blinded to group allocation. In validation, the model predicted progression to ophthalmopathy a median of approximately 6.3 months before onset, with about 67% sensitivity and 72.22% specificity.

Trimming takes 4 bases off V and 4 bases off J; junction bases not matched to a gene: 6. Reading the germline V gene (reference sequence) gives CDR1 SEHNR and CDR2 FQNEAQ. The CDR3 goes from the cysteine to the phenylalanine over 14 residues. Only the CDR3 region is kept as DNA, spanning 42 bases read in frame from base 1. The TCR beta CDR3 regions were amplified from the RNA transcripts. The first round of RT-PCR for the TCR CDR3 was performed with the HTBI primer set and the Qiagen OneStep RT-PCR kit. The libraries were constructed in a second round of multiplex PCR and then size-selected and purified. The libraries were sequenced on an Illumina HiSeq2000 using paired-end 100 bp reads. The paper's data handling went like this. SOAPnuke was used to process the raw data, with reads discarded if the reads contained adapters or uncalled bases, had a mean Phred below 15, or lacked an exact constant-primer or identifier match. COPE v1.2.5 was used to merge high-quality paired reads, and clonotypes were defined as unique nucleotide sequences. MiTCR v1.1 was used to align the clonotypes against IMGT TRBV, TRBD and TRBJ reference segments. The analysis included only V-J combinations with a frequency above 0.0001, which together covered 99% to 99.2% of the repertoires. The TCS score was defined as the ratio of F50 (clonal expansion) to E x V (chaos), calculated using BLOSUM62-based TCRdist between CDR3 peptides within each V-J. Welch's t-statistics and random forest reduced 500 to 550 V-J features to under 15, which were used in a naive Bayes classifier (R e1071). The similarity between thyroid and blood repertoires was quantified using the Morisita-Horn index. The public sequencing data were trimmed at Q25 with fastp and processed into clonotypes with MiXCR by TCRdb, which kept only in-frame beta chains. Each CDR3 protein gets just one entry, which takes the most common genes and DNA from the rows behind it. TCRdb, rather than the study authors, made the V and J calls. Counted in this sample were hundreds of thousands of distinct CDR3 sequences; nearly 45% of them appeared once. The ten largest clones add up to less than 9% of the sample.

The study excluded patients with uncontrolled infections, other autoimmune diseases, pregnancy or lactation. Diagnoses were based on clinical symptoms, serum thyroxine and TRAb, thyroid ultrasound and orbital computed tomography. Trizol reagent was used to extract total RNA, and RNA quality was then checked on an Agilent 2100 Bioanalyzer. Sequencing was carried out using peripheral blood or thyroid tissue (not recorded which). The clonotype was recovered from an adult man with Graves' disease, either hyperthyroidism or ophthalmopathy (not recorded which). The chain employs TRBV7-9 and TRBJ1-2, with TRBD1 matching 7 junction bases. The sequence in DNA is TGTGCCAGCAGCTCCCAGGGGGAGGGCTATGGCTACACCTTC. This translates into CASSSQGEGYGYTF.